This T cell receptor beta chain appears in the sequencing data of a study of radiotherapy plus CTLA-4 blockade in lung cancer. For the study at large: Objective responses were documented in around 19% of patients, with disease control in around 30%.

A remark on this clone: What it binds is unknown.

V was clipped by 4 bases and J by 5 bases; unmatched bases: 5. Germline V gene lookup returns CDR1 SGDLS and CDR2 YYNGEE. The CDR3 runs to 13 residues. Sequenced by immunoSEQ multiplex PCR; TCRdb stores in-frame clones only, minus some. The table has about 80,000 clones, roughly four fifths seen once; the top ten hold approximately 0.79%. Overall study results and limits: TCR clones from tumors expanded in blood after radiotherapy plus ipilimumab. Increased serum interferon-beta after radiation also reportedly predicted response strongly.

The sequence was collected from a human donor with non-small cell lung cancer who had stable disease on radiotherapy plus ipilimumab. This chain joins TRBV9 and TRBJ2-5; 7 bases match TRBD2. Sequenced here: peripheral blood, sampled from a patient treated with radiotherapy plus ipilimumab. This CDR3 is CASSRRGGETQYF. CDR3 sequence (DNA): TGTGCCAGCAGCAGGAGGGGAGGGGAGACCCAGTACTTC.